A selection of T cell receptor beta chains follows, all from one sample in a study of shared clonotypes between healthy human individuals. The method was immunoSEQ multiplex PCR; TCRdb's version includes in-frame clones alone and lacks a portion of them. Of millions of clones detected, around 96% appear once; the ten largest clones hold 1.1%. The source material was naive CD8+ T cells sorted from blood. The receptors shown here come from a man in his late teens or twenties in good health. The CDR3 runs from the conserved cysteine through the conserved F or W. D genes are given only for firm matches.

d_call j_call v_call cdr3_nt cdr3_aa
TRBD1 TRBJ1-1 TRBV28 TGTGCCAGCAGTTCCATCCAGGGGGCGAACACTGAAGCTTTCTTT CASSSIQGANTEAFF
NA TRBJ1-5 TRBV28 TGTGCCAGCAGGACGAGGAAGGGTAGCAATCAGCCCCAGCATTTT CASRTRKGSNQPQHF
NA TRBJ2-1 TRBV27 TGTGCCAGCAGTTTATCGGGTGGGACATGGGGGTACAATGAGCAGTTCTTC CASSLSGGTWGYNEQFF
TRBD2 TRBJ2-1 TRBV4-3 TGCGCCAGCAGCCAAGAACTAGCGGAGTACAATGAGCAGTTCTTC CASSQELAEYNEQFF
NA TRBJ2-7 TRBV4-1 TGCGCCAGCAGCCCTTCGCCGGGGGAGACCTACGAGCAGTACTTC CASSPSPGETYEQYF
TRBD2 TRBJ2-5 TRBV28 TGTGCCAGCAACGACGGGGGGTTCTCGCAAGAGACCCAGTACTTC CASNDGGFSQETQYF
NA TRBJ1-5 TRBV2 TGTGCCAGCAGTGACCCAGATAGCAATCAGCCCCAGCATTTT CASSDPDSNQPQHF
NA TRBJ2-5 TRBV9 TGTGCCAGCAGCGCCCTTGGTCCGGGCGAAGAGACCCAGTACTTC CASSALGPGEETQYF
NA TRBJ1-3 TRBV29-1 TGCAGCGTTCTGCGCGGAAACACCATATATTTT CSVLRGNTIYF
NA TRBJ2-3 TRBV19 TGTGCCAGTAGATGGGGGCAGTCAGATACGCAGTATTTT CASRWGQSDTQYF
NA TRBJ1-2 TRBV9 TGTGCCAGCAGCGTAGCTGATCGGATACACTATGGCTACACCTTC CASSVADRIHYGYTF
TRBD1 TRBJ2-1 TRBV13 TGTGCCAGCAGCTCCGGGACAGGCAAAGGGAATGAGCAGTTCTTC CASSSGTGKGNEQFF
NA TRBJ1-3 TRBV11-2 TGTGCCAGCAGCCGCGCGGTCGGAAACACCATATATTTT CASSRAVGNTIYF
TRBD1 TRBJ2-7 TRBV6-5 TGTGCCAGCACCCAGGGGGCGGTAAACGAGCAGTACTTC CASTQGAVNEQYF